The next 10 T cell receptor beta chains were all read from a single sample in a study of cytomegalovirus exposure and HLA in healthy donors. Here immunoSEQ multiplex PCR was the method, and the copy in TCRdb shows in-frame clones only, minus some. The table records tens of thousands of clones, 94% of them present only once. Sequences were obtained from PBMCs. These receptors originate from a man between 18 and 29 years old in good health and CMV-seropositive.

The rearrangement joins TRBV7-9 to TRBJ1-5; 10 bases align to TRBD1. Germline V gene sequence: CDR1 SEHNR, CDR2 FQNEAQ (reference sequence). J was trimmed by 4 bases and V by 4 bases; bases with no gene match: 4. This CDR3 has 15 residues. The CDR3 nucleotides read TGTGCCAGCAGCTCCGGGACAGGGGTAAATCAGCCCCAGCATTTT. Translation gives CASSSGTGVNQPQHF.

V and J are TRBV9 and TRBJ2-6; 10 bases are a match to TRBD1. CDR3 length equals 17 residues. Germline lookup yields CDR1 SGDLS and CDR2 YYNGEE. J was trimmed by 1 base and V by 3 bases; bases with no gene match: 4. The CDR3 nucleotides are TGTGCCAGCAGCGGCCGACAGGGGGCGTCTGGGGCCAACGTCCTGACTTTC. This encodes CASSGRQGASGANVLTF.

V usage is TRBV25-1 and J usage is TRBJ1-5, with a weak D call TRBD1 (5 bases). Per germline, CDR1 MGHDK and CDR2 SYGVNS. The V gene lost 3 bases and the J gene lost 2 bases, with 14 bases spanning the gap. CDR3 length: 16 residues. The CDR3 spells CASSDSGMAGNQPQHF. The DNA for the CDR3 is TGTGCCAGCAGTGACTCAGGGATGGCAGGCAATCAGCCCCAGCATTTT. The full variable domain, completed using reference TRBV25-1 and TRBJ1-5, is EADIYQTPRYLVIGTGKKITLECSQTMGHDKMYWYQQDPGMELHLIHYSYGVNSTEKGDLSSESTVSRIRTEHFPLTLESARPSHTSQYLCASSDSGMAGNQPQHFGDGTRLSIL.

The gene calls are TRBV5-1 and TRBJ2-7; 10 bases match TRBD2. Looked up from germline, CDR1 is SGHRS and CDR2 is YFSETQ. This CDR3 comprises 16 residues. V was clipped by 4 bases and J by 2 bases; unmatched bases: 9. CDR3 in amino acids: CASSIKRTSGPYEQYF. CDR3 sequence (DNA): TGCGCCAGCAGCATAAAGCGGACTAGCGGACCCTACGAGCAGTACTTC. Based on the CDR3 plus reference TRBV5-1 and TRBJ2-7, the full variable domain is KAGVTQTPRYLIKTRGQQVTLSCSPISGHRSVSWYQQTPGQGLQFLFEYFSETQRNKGNFPGRFSGRQFSNSRSEMNVSTLELGDSALYLCASSIKRTSGPYEQYFGPGTRLTVT.

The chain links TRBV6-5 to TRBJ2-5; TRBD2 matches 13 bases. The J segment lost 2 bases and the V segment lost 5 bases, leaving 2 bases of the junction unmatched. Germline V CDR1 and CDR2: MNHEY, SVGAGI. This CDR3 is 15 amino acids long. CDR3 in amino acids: CASSAGLAGQETQYF. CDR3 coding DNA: TGTGCCAGCAGTGCGGGACTAGCGGGGCAAGAGACCCAGTACTTC.

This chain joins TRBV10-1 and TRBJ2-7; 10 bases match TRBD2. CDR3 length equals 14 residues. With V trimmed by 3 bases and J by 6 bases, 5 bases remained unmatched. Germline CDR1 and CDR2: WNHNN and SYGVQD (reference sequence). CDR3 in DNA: TGCGCCAGCAGTGAAACGGGGACTAGCGCCGAGCAGTACTTC. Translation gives CASSETGTSAEQYF.

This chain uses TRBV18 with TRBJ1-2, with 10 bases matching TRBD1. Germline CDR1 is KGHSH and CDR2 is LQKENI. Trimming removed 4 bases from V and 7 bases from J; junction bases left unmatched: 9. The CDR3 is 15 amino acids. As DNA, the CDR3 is TGTGCCAGCTCACTTGACAGGGGGCAATCAGGTGGCTACACCTTC. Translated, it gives CASSLDRGQSGGYTF.

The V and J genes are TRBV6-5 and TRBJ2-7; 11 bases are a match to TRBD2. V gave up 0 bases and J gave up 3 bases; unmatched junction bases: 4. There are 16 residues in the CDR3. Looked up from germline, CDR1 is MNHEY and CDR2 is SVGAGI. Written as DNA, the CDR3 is TGTGCCAGCAGTTACTCGACTAGCGGGACCCTCTACGAGCAGTACTTC. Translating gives CASSYSTSGTLYEQYF.

The CDR3 nucleotides read TGTGCCAGCACCTCCGGAGGGGCTAACACCGGGGAGCTGTTTTTT. Its protein product is CASTSGGANTGELFF. The chain employs TRBV11-1 and TRBJ2-2; the D gene is possibly TRBD2 (6 bases). The V gene lost 7 bases and the J gene lost 2 bases, with 14 bases spanning the gap. Germline CDR1 is SGHAT and CDR2 is FQDESV (reference sequence). The CDR3 extends over 15 amino acids. Together with reference TRBV11-1 and TRBJ2-2, the CDR3 gives the full variable domain: EAEVAQSPRYKITEKSQAVAFWCDPISGHATLYWYRQILGQGPELLVQFQDESVVDDSQLPKDRFSAERLKGVDSTLKIQPAELGDSAMYLCASTSGGANTGELFFGEGSRLTVL.

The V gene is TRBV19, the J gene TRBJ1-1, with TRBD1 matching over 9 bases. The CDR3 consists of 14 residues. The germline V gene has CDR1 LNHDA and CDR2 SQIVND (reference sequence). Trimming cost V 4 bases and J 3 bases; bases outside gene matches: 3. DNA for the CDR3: TGTGCCAGTAGTACACGGACAGGGGACACTGAAGCTTTCTTT. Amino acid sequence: CASSTRTGDTEAFF.